This TCR beta chain was documented in a study of identical twins. Overall study results and limits: The same donors were not followed; conclusions instead depended on cross-sectional statistical analysis. Excess low generation probability was seen in twin-shared out-of-frame alpha sequences.

In its sample, this clonotype was seen many times. The target antigen is unknown. Trimming removed 5 bases at V and 4 bases at J, with 2 bases between. The CDR3 is 11 residues long. Per germline, CDR1 SGHTA and CDR2 FQGNSA. TCRdb analysed the 5' RACE reads with MiXCR anew, one entry per CDR3 protein. The sample comprises around 240,000 distinct CDR3 sequences, about 11% of which are singletons, and about a tenth rests with the top ten. This TCR came from a man over 45 in good health. This chain joins TRBV7-2 and TRBJ2-2; D is uncertain. Sequenced material: memory T cells sorted from blood. DNA of the CDR3: TGTGCCAGCAGCGGCACCGGGGAGCTGTTTTTT. This sequence encodes CASSGTGELFF. The complete variable domain, with remaining parts taken from reference TRBV7-2 and TRBJ2-2, reads GAGVSQSPSNKVTEKGKDVELRCDPISGHTALYWYRQSLGQGLEFLIYFQGNSAPDKSGLPSDRFSAERTGGSVSTLTIQRTQQEDSAVYLCASSGTGELFFGEGSRLTVL.